A selection of T cell receptor beta chains follows, all from one sample in a study of CD8 T cell repertoires and HIV-1 epitope variants. Clones were sequenced by immunoSEQ multiplex PCR, and TCRdb holds only the in-frame ones, with some missing. The table records approximately 5,000 clones, 60% to 65% of them present only once. Their target antigens are unknown. The specimen was cultured CD8+ T cells derived from PBMCs. Receptor source: a male donor with HIV. Each CDR3 is given with its conserved first and last residue. Each record gives: V gene, clone size, J gene, D gene, CDR3 DNA, CDR3 protein. A D gene is named only where the DNA matches it firmly. Not all rows give a size; the values are once, few, many and, for expanded clones, a class.

TRBV4-2	.	TRBJ1-5	.	TGTGCCAGCAGCAACTCACAGGCCAGCAATCAGCCCCAGCATTTT	CASSNSQASNQPQHF
TRBV9	few	TRBJ2-3	TRBD2	TGTGCCAGCAGCGTAGCTAGCGGGGGACCCACAGATACGCAGTATTTT	CASSVASGGPTDTQYF
TRBV5-4	few	TRBJ2-1	.	TGTGCCAGCAGCTTGTCGCAGGGCAGCGAGCAGTTCTTC	CASSLSQGSEQFF
TRBV7-2	.	TRBJ1-4	.	TGTGCCAGCAGCTCGGCGGGACTTTTTAATGAAAAACTGTTTTTT	CASSSAGLFNEKLFF
TRBV12-2	.	TRBJ1-4	.	TGTGCAAGTCGCCCTCAGACCAGGATGTTTGAAAAACTGTTTTTT	CASRPQTRMFEKLFF
TRBV29-1	.	TRBJ2-1	.	TGCAGCGTTGTAGGACGGAAGTACAATGAGCAGTTCTTC	CSVVGRKYNEQFF
TRBV30	.	TRBJ2-7	TRBD1	TGTGCCTGGAGTGTAGGGACAGGGCGGCACGAGCAGTACTTC	CAWSVGTGRHEQYF
TRBV19	.	TRBJ1-1	TRBD1	TGTGCCAGTAGCGATCTACAGGGGGGATATCCCACTGAAGCTTTCTTT	CASSDLQGGYPTEAFF
TRBV4-1	.	TRBJ2-3	TRBD2	TGCGCCAGCAGCCACCTCCTAGCGGGGGGTTTTAGCACAGATACGCAGTATTTT	CASSHLLAGGFSTDTQYF
TRBV13	.	TRBJ1-1	TRBD1	TGTGCCAGCAGCCTTGGAGGGGGACAGGGGAACACTGAAGCTTTCTTT	CASSLGGGQGNTEAFF
TRBV5-1	.	TRBJ2-7	TRBD2	TGCGCCAGCAGCTTGACTAGCGGTACCTACGAGCAGTACTTC	CASSLTSGTYEQYF
TRBV5-6	.	TRBJ2-7	.	TGTGCCAGCAGCTTGAACTACGAGCAGTACTTC	CASSLNYEQYF
TRBV9	.	TRBJ1-5	TRBD1	TGTGCCAGCAGCCCCCGGGACAGGGGAAATCAGCCCCAGCATTTT	CASSPRDRGNQPQHF
TRBV6-1	.	TRBJ1-1	.	TGTGCCAGCAGTGAATGGGTCGGAGATTTTGAAGCTTTCTTT	CASSEWVGDFEAFF
TRBV10-3	.	TRBJ1-2	TRBD1	TGTGCCATCAGTGATATCCTCGGACAGGGGAAGAAGGACTATGGCTACACCTTC	CAISDILGQGKKDYGYTF
TRBV9	.	TRBJ2-7	.	TGTGCCAGCAGCGTAGAAGGGAGCTCCTACGAGCAGTACTTC	CASSVEGSSYEQYF
TRBV2	.	TRBJ1-5	TRBD1	TGTGCCAGCAGGCCCTGGACAGGGGGTGTACAGCCCCAGCATTTT	CASRPWTGGVQPQHF
TRBV4-1	.	TRBJ1-2	.	TGCGCCAGCAGCCAAGTCCCGACAGAGAACTATGGCTACACCTTC	CASSQVPTENYGYTF
TRBV10-3	.	TRBJ2-3	TRBD2	TGTGCCATCAGTGATCTCTTTAGCGGGAGGGAAGAATCCACAGATACGCAGTATTTT	CAISDLFSGREESTDTQYF
TRBV28	.	TRBJ1-4	TRBD1	TGTGCCAGCACCAGGGGGCAGGCGGGGGAAAAACTGTTTTTT	CASTRGQAGEKLFF
TRBV5-1	.	TRBJ2-5	.	TGCGCCAGCAGCCTAACTTCGGGACGCCCCCAAGAGACCCAGTACTTC	CASSLTSGRPQETQYF
TRBV9	.	TRBJ2-5	TRBD2	TGTGCCAGCAGCCCCAGGACTAGCGGGGAAGAGACCCAGTACTTC	CASSPRTSGEETQYF
TRBV7-9	.	TRBJ2-7	TRBD1	TGTGCCAGCAACCCGGGACAGGGACCTTACGAGCAGTACTTC	CASNPGQGPYEQYF
TRBV28	few	TRBJ2-7	TRBD2	TGTGCCAGCAGTTCCCTAGCGGGAGGGCTCTCCTACGAGCAGTACTTC	CASSSLAGGLSYEQYF
TRBV27	.	TRBJ2-7	.	TGTGCCAGCAGTTTACGTGGGTACTCCTACGAGCAGTACTTC	CASSLRGYSYEQYF
TRBV28	few	TRBJ2-1	TRBD2	TGTGCCAGCAGTTTCCCTAGGATGGGAGGGCCGATTGAGCAGTTCTTC	CASSFPRMGGPIEQFF
TRBV7-2	.	TRBJ1-1	.	TGTGCCAGCAGCTTAGAAGAGATAATGAACACTGAAGCTTTCTTT	CASSLEEIMNTEAFF
TRBV5-5	.	TRBJ2-3	.	TGTGCCAGCAGGCCCCCTGGGACTAGCACAGATACGCAGTATTTT	CASRPPGTSTDTQYF
TRBV29-1	.	TRBJ2-1	TRBD1	TGCAGCGTTGAATGGTATTGGACAGGGGAGTCCAATGAGCAGTTCTTC	CSVEWYWTGESNEQFF
TRBV9	.	TRBJ1-2	.	TGTGCCAGCAGCCCGACTGAGGATTTTCTGGGCGATGGCTACACCTTC	CASSPTEDFLGDGYTF
TRBV9	few	TRBJ2-4	TRBD1	TGTGCCAGCAGCGAGTGGGACAGCCCAGGGGACATTCAGTACTTC	CASSEWDSPGDIQYF
TRBV9	.	TRBJ2-7	.	TGTGCCAGCAGCGTAGACACAGGGCCCACCTACGAGCAGTACTTC	CASSVDTGPTYEQYF
TRBV27	.	TRBJ2-5	TRBD1	TGTGCCAGCAGTTCCAGACAGGGCGAAGAGACCCAGTACTTC	CASSSRQGEETQYF
TRBV25-1	.	TRBJ2-5	.	TGTGCCAGCAGTGATACTTCAGAAGAGACCCAGTACTTC	CASSDTSEETQYF
TRBV6-1	medium-sized	TRBJ2-7	.	TGTGCCAGCAGTGCTCGGGACAACGGCTACGAGCAGTACTTC	CASSARDNGYEQYF
TRBV19	.	TRBJ2-1	.	TGTGCCACCGAAACTAGCACCTACAATGAGCAGTTCTTC	CATETSTYNEQFF
TRBV27	once	TRBJ1-4	.	TGTGCCAGCAGTTGGAACACTGCAACTAATGAAAAACTGTTTTTT	CASSWNTATNEKLFF
TRBV15	.	TRBJ2-7	TRBD2	TGTGCCACCAGCAGAGATAAGCGGCTAGCGGGTGGGTACGAGCAGTACTTC	CATSRDKRLAGGYEQYF
TRBV27	.	TRBJ2-2	.	TGTGCCAGCAGTAGGCAGGACCCCGGGGAGCTGTTTTTT	CASSRQDPGELFF
TRBV4-1	.	TRBJ1-1	.	TGCGCCAGCAGCCAAGATGTTGGGCAGGGGAACACTGAAGCTTTCTTT	CASSQDVGQGNTEAFF
TRBV18	once	TRBJ2-5	.	TGTGCCAGCTCACCACCGCAGGCAGGACCGCTTTACCAAGAGACCCAGTACTTC	CASSPPQAGPLYQETQYF
TRBV2	.	TRBJ1-5	TRBD1	TGTGCCAGCAGTGAAGAGACAGGGGTCCCTCAGCCCCAGCATTTT	CASSEETGVPQPQHF
TRBV28	few	TRBJ2-7	.	TGTGCCAGCAGTTTAGACTACGAGCAGTACTTC	CASSLDYEQYF
TRBV5-1	.	TRBJ1-1	.	TGCGCCAGCAGCTTGGGGCCCTCTTCAGGGGTCGGCACTGAAGCTTTCTTT	CASSLGPSSGVGTEAFF
TRBV14	.	TRBJ2-7	.	TGTGCCAGCAGCCAAGTCACCTACGAGCAGTACTTC	CASSQVTYEQYF
TRBV4-1	few	TRBJ1-1	.	TGCGCCAGCAGCCAGGGAATGAACACTGAAGCTTTCTTT	CASSQGMNTEAFF